The 16 T cell receptor beta chains given below trace back to one sample, sequenced in a study of T cell changes during pregnancy in multiple sclerosis. Repertoires were generated with immunoSEQ multiplex PCR, while TCRdb's copy carries only in-frame clones and drops some. The repertoire holds over 100,000 clones, roughly nine tenths seen once, with approximately 1.5% in the top ten. The sequenced sample was peripheral blood, obtained in the third trimester of pregnancy. Every receptor here comes from a female donor with multiple sclerosis, enrolled in a pregnancy study.

The chain uses TRBV30 and TRBJ1-5; D unresolved. The germline V gene encodes CDR1 GTSNPN and CDR2 SVGIG (reference sequence). CDR3 size: 14 residues. Trimming pared 2 bases from V and 5 bases from J, leaving 13 bases between. CDR3 loop: CAWSYADGDQPQHF. The CDR3 DNA sequence: TGTGCCTGGAGTTATGCGGACGGGGATCAGCCCCAGCATTTT.

This clone was found once. V usage is TRBV27 and J usage is TRBJ1-2, with D maybe TRBD1 (6 bases). The CDR3 extends over 14 amino acids. CDR1 MNHEY and CDR2 SMNVEV come from the germline V gene (reference sequence). The V and J ends lost 4 bases and 4 bases respectively, with 13 bases between them. The CDR3 reads CASSSQGLGYGYTF. As DNA, the CDR3 is TGTGCCAGCAGTTCCCAGGGGCTTGGCTATGGCTACACCTTC.

The J gene is TRBJ2-3, the V gene TRBV2; 11 positions match TRBD2. CDR1 is SNHLY, CDR2 FYNNEI, per germline. This CDR3 has 16 amino acids. V was clipped by 6 bases and J by 1 base; unmatched bases: 6. The CDR3 DNA follows: TGTGCCAGCAGGACCCGACTAGCGGGGCGCACAGATACGCAGTATTTT. Protein: CASRTRLAGRTDTQYF.

V is TRBV30 and J is TRBJ1-2; D ambiguous. Germline CDR1 and CDR2: GTSNPN and SVGIG (reference sequence). V lost 1 base to trimming and J lost 2 bases, with 8 bases between them. The CDR3 contains 13 residues. This chain's CDR3 is CAWSARENYGYTF. The CDR3, as DNA: TGTGCCTGGAGTGCTAGAGAAAACTATGGCTACACCTTC.

V and J are TRBV1 and TRBJ2-1; the listed D gene, TRBD2, was not tested against the DNA. TRBV1 is labeled a pseudogene. This CDR3 contains 18 residues. The CDR3 is CTSSQFLAGGSSYNEQFF. In DNA, the CDR3 is TGCACCAGCAGCCAATTCCTAGCGGGAGGGAGCTCCTACAATGAGCAGTTCTTC.

The chain links TRBV28 to TRBJ2-5; perhaps TRBD2 as D (6 bases). The CDR3 has 16 residues. The V and J ends lost 3 bases and 0 bases respectively, with 14 bases between them. CDR1 MDHEN and CDR2 SYDVKM come from the germline V gene. The CDR3 sequence is CASSFLNRDYQETQYF. The DNA for the CDR3 is TGTGCCAGCAGTTTCCTGAACCGGGACTACCAAGAGACCCAGTACTTC.

J is TRBJ2-7 and V is TRBV30; no clear D gene. Germline CDR1 is GTSNPN and CDR2 is SVGIG (reference sequence). The ends were cut back, 3 bases at V and 3 bases at J, with 12 bases in the middle. This CDR3 comprises 13 residues. The CDR3 sequence is CAWSPSAYYEQYF. The CDR3 coding sequence is TGTGCCTGGAGCCCCTCAGCGTACTACGAGCAGTACTTC.

The chain combines TRBV10-3 with TRBJ1-1; D is unclear. The V gene lost 6 bases and the J gene lost 1 base, with 6 bases spanning the gap. Looked up from germline, CDR1 is ENHRY and CDR2 is SYGVKD. The CDR3 covers 12 residues. In DNA form, the CDR3 reads TGTGCCATCAGAATATCGAACACTGAAGCTTTCTTT. It codes for CAIRISNTEAFF.

The chain joins TRBV4-2 to TRBJ2-7; 10 bases line up with TRBD2. From germline, CDR1 is LGHNA and CDR2 YNFKEQ. The CDR3 length is 15 residues. With 4 bases clipped from V and 5 bases from J, the junction kept 8 bases outside the gene matches. CDR3 bases: TGTGCCAGCAGCCGAACCCTAGCGGGGGAAAACGAGCAGTACTTC. This translates into CASSRTLAGENEQYF.

The chain links TRBV7-2 to TRBJ2-3; 7 positions agree with TRBD2. Trimming removed 2 bases from V and 5 bases from J; junction bases left unmatched: 13. Germline loops: CDR1 SGHTA, CDR2 FQGNSA. The CDR3 spans 17 residues. CDR3 region: CASSLRGSGRRGDTQYF. The CDR3 DNA follows: TGTGCCAGCAGCTTACGGGGTAGCGGGCGCCGGGGAGATACGCAGTATTTT.

The V call is TRBV5-1, the J call TRBJ2-7; 13 nucleotides line up with TRBD2. Per the germline V gene, CDR1 is SGHRS and CDR2 is YFSETQ. The CDR3 sequence is 15 residues long. The J segment lost 5 bases and the V segment lost 4 bases, leaving 6 bases of the junction unmatched. The CDR3 spells CASSLGLAGVHEQYF. CDR3 sequence (DNA): TGCGCCAGCAGCCTCGGACTAGCGGGAGTCCACGAGCAGTACTTC.

The rearrangement uses TRBV11-2 and TRBJ2-7; 8 nucleotides align to TRBD2. The CDR3 is made up of 15 amino acids. Trimming cost V 5 bases and J 4 bases; bases outside gene matches: 10. Per the germline V gene, CDR1 is SGHAT and CDR2 is FQNNGV. The CDR3 sequence is CASSQVAGPFYEQYF. As DNA, the CDR3 is TGTGCCAGCAGCCAAGTAGCGGGGCCGTTTTACGAGCAGTACTTC.

The CDR3 loop is CASSITSRPDTQYF. CDR3 nucleotide sequence: TGTGCCAGTAGTATAACGAGTCGCCCAGATACGCAGTATTTT. The genes are TRBV19 and TRBJ2-3; no clear D gene. The CDR3 consists of 14 residues. Germline V gene data show CDR1 as LNHDA and CDR2 as SQIVND (reference sequence). V was pared by 2 bases and J by 4 bases, with 10 bases between.

The chain employs TRBV19 and TRBJ1-1, with D hard to call. The V and J ends lost 4 bases and 0 bases respectively, with 9 bases between them. Germline V gene lookup returns CDR1 LNHDA and CDR2 SQIVND (reference sequence). The CDR3 is 14 residues long. For the CDR3, the DNA is TGTGCCAGTAGTAGCGGTCCAGTGAACACTGAAGCTTTCTTT. Translating it yields CASSSGPVNTEAFF.

This chain joins TRBV30 and TRBJ2-3; 7 bases match TRBD2. Germline CDR1 and CDR2: GTSNPN and SVGIG (reference sequence). The CDR3 extends over 19 amino acids. V was clipped by 4 bases and J by 0 bases; unmatched bases: 19. The CDR3 here is CAWNWGAGGLFRSTDTQYF. The CDR3 DNA sequence: TGTGCCTGGAATTGGGGCGCCGGGGGGTTGTTTAGGAGCACAGATACGCAGTATTTT. The whole variable domain, remainder taken from reference TRBV30 and TRBJ2-3, is SQTIHQWPATLVQPVGSPLSLECTVEGTSNPNLYWYRQAAGRGLQLLFYSVGIGQISSEVPQNLSASRPQDRQFILSSKKLLLSDSGFYLCAWNWGAGGLFRSTDTQYFGPGTRLTVL.

V is TRBV28 and J is TRBJ2-7, with TRBD2 as a possible D gene (6 bases). V lost 4 bases to trimming and J lost 9 bases, with 25 bases between them. CDR1 MDHEN and CDR2 SYDVKM come from the germline V gene. The CDR3 length is 16 residues. CDR3 sequence reads: CASSSILEGPLRAQYF. The CDR3 bases are TGTGCCAGCAGTTCCATCCTGGAGGGCCCATTACGGGCGCAGTACTTC.